This T cell receptor (beta chain) derives from a study of monozygotic twins with inflammatory bowel disease. Per donor there was one draw, yielding a blood sample of roughly 2.3 ml. After re-calling the 5' RACE reads, TCRdb lists one entry per CDR3 protein, DNA absent. The sample has fewer than 550,000 distinct CDR3 sequences, and its top ten clones hold 2% to 2.5%. The sample taken for sequencing was blood. The sequence was collected from a human donor with ulcerative colitis or Crohn's disease, or a healthy co-twin of an affected twin (not recorded which).

The CDR3 loop reads CSARGRGREAIDTQYF. This sequence joins TRBV20-1 and TRBJ2-3; the TCRdb call, TRBD2, lacks DNA for checking. The CDR3 runs to 16 residues. Germline CDR1 and CDR2: DFQATT and SNEGSKA (reference sequence).